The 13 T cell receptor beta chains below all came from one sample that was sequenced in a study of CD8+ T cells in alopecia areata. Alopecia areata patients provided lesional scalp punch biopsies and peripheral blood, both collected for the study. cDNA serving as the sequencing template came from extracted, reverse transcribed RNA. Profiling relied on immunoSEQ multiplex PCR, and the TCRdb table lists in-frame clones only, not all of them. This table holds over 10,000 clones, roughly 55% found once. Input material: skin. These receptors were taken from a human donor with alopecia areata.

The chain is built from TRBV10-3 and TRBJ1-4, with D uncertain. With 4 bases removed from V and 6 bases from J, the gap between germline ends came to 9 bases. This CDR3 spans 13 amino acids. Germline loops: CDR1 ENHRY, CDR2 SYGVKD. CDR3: CAISVGFDEKLFF. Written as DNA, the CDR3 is TGTGCCATCAGTGTGGGGTTTGATGAAAAACTGTTTTTT.

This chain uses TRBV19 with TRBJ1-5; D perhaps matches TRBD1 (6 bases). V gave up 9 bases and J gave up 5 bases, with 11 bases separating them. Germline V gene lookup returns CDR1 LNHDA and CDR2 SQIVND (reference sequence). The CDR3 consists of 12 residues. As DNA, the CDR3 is TGTGCCAGCGCACAGGGACATCAGCCCCAGCATTTT. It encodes CASAQGHQPQHF.

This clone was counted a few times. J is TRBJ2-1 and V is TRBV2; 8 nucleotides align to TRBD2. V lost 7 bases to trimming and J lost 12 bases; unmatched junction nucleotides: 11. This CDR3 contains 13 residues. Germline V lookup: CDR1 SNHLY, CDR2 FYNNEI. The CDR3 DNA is TGTGCCAGCATCGAGCGGGAGCGGTCGGCGCAGTTCTTC. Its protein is CASIERERSAQFF.

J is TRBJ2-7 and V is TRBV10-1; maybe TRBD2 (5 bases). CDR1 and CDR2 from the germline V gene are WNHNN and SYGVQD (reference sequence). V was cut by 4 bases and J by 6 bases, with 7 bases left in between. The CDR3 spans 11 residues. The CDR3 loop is CASSAGSEQYF. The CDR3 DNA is TGCGCCAGCAGTGCGGGGAGCGAGCAGTACTTC.

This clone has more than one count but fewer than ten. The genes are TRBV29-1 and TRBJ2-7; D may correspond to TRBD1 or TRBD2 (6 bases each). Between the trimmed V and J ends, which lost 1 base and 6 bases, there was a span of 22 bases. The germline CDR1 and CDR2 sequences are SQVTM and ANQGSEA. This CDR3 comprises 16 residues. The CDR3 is CSVEALGTPRGGEQYF. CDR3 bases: TGCAGCGTTGAAGCCCTAGGGACACCCCGGGGAGGCGAGCAGTACTTC.

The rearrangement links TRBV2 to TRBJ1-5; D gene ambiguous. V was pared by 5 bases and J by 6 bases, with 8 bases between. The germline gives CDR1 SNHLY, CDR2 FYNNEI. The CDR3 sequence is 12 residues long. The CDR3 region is CASSRLTQPQHF. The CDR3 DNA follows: TGTGCCAGCAGTCGACTTACTCAGCCCCAGCATTTT.

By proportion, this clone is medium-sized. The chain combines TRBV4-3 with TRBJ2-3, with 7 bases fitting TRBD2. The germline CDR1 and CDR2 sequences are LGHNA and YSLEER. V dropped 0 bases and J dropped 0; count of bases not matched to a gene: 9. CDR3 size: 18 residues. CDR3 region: CASSQDLVAGTSTDTQYF. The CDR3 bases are TGCGCCAGCAGCCAAGACCTGGTAGCGGGTACTAGCACAGATACGCAGTATTTT.

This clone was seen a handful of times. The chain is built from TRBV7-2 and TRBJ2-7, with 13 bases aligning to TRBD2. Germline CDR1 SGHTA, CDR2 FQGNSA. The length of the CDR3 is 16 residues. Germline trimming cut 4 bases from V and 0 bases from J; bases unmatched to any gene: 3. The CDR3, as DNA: TGTGCCAGCAGCTGGACTAGCGGGAGCGCCTCCTACGAGCAGTACTTC. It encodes CASSWTSGSASYEQYF.

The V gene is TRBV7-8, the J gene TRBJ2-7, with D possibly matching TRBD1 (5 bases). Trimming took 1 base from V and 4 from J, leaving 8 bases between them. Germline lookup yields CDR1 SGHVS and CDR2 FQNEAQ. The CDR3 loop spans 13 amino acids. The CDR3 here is CASSLGQWYEQYF. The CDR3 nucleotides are TGTGCCAGCAGCTTAGGACAGTGGTACGAGCAGTACTTC. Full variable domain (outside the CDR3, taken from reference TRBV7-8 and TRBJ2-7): GAGVSQSPRYKVAKRGQDVALRCDPISGHVSLFWYQQALGQGPEFLTYFQNEAQLDKSGLPSDRFFAERPEGSVSTLKIQRTQQEDSAVYLCASSLGQWYEQYFGPGTRLTVT.

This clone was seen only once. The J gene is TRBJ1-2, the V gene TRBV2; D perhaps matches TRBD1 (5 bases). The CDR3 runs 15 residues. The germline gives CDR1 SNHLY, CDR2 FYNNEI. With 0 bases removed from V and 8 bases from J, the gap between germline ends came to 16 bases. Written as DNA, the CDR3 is TGTGCCAGCAGTGAAGCGCTTCAAGGGGCGGGCGGCTACACCTTC. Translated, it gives CASSEALQGAGGYTF.

CDR3 DNA sequence: TGTGCCAGCAGCGCACAGCGCTCAGATACGCAGTATTTT. Translated: CASSAQRSDTQYF. The chain links TRBV6-5 to TRBJ2-3; D is unresolved. Germline V gene sequence: CDR1 MNHEY, CDR2 SVGAGI. Trimming shortened V by 6 bases and J by 4 bases, and 11 bases separated the two germline ends. The CDR3 is 13 residues long.

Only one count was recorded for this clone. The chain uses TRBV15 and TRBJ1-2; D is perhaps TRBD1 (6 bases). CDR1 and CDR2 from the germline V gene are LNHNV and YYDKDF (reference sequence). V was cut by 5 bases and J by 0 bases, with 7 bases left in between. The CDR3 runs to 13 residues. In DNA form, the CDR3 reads TGTGCCACCAGCGAGGGGGCTAACTATGGCTACACCTTC. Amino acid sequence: CATSEGANYGYTF.

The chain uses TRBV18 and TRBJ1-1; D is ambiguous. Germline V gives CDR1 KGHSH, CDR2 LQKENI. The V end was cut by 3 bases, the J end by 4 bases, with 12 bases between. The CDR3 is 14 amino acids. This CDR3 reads CASSPPGEATEAFF. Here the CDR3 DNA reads TGTGCCAGCTCACCTCCAGGTGAGGCCACTGAAGCTTTCTTT.